A single sample gave rise to the 8 T cell receptor beta chains below, sequenced in a study of blood T cell repertoires in COVID-19. The table came from immunoSEQ multiplex PCR; TCRdb's copy has only in-frame clones and leaves some out. The sample lists 86,000 or so clones, roughly 86% seen once, with 1% to 1.5% in the top ten. Sequenced material: peripheral blood. These receptors all stem from an elderly woman with acute or convalescent COVID-19.

The chain combines TRBV24-1 with TRBJ2-5; possible D gene TRBD1, 6 bases. V gave up 9 bases and J gave up 5 bases, with 18 bases separating them. Germline V lookup: CDR1 KGHDR, CDR2 SFDVKD. The length of the CDR3 is 14 residues. CDR3 bases: TGTGCCACCTCACAGGGATCGTTTTCGGAGACCCAGTACTTC. This translates into CATSQGSFSETQYF.

The rearrangement joins TRBV27 to TRBJ1-4, with a weak D call TRBD1 (6 bases). V lost 6 bases, J lost 8 bases, and 19 bases lay in between. The CDR3 contains 15 residues. In germline, CDR1 is MNHEY, CDR2 SMNVEV (reference sequence). DNA for the CDR3: TGTGCCAGCAGCGCTTCTACAGGGTTTCGGGAAAAACTGTTTTTT. The encoded protein is CASSASTGFREKLFF.

The chain carries TRBV5-6 and TRBJ2-3, with 12 bases fitting TRBD2. The J segment lost 2 bases and the V segment lost 4 bases, leaving 5 bases of the junction unmatched. The CDR3 totals 16 residues. Per germline, CDR1 SGHDT and CDR2 YYEEEE. Written as DNA, the CDR3 is TGTGCCAGCAGCCTAGGACTAGCGGGGACCACAGATACGCAGTATTTT. Its translation is CASSLGLAGTTDTQYF.

This clone has only one observation. The chain employs TRBV12-3 or TRBV12-4 and TRBJ2-3; no clear D. The CDR3 has 11 residues. V lost 2 bases and J lost 6, with 3 bases in between. CDR3 DNA sequence: TGTGCCAGCAGTTTATCGGATACGCAGTATTTT. Protein: CASSLSDTQYF.

The chain uses TRBV5-1 and TRBJ2-2, with 8 nucleotides matching TRBD2. The germline gives CDR1 SGHRS, CDR2 YFSETQ. V lost 1 base to trimming and J lost 0 bases; unmatched junction nucleotides: 5. The length of the CDR3 is 17 residues. CDR3 DNA sequence: TGCGCCAGCAGCTTGTCTAGCGGGCCAGCGAACACCGGGGAGCTGTTTTTT. Translating gives CASSLSSGPANTGELFF.

The V gene is TRBV11-2, the J gene TRBJ2-1, with a weak D call TRBD1 (6 bases). Germline lookup yields CDR1 SGHAT and CDR2 FQNNGV. Trimming removed 4 bases from V and 8 bases from J, with 15 bases in between. The CDR3 contains 14 residues. The CDR3 here is CASSSRGSGDEQFF. The CDR3 DNA follows: TGTGCCAGCAGCTCCAGGGGATCCGGAGATGAGCAGTTCTTC.

The rearrangement links TRBV3-1 (or the pseudogene TRBV3-2) to TRBJ1-6; D is uncertain. CDR1 is LGHDT, CDR2 YNNKEL, per germline (reference sequence). The CDR3 totals 13 residues. V was pared by 4 bases and J by 8 bases, with 9 bases between. CDR3 in amino acids: CASSLTYDSPLHF. As DNA, the CDR3 is TGTGCCAGCAGCCTCACATATGATTCACCCCTCCACTTT.

The chain joins TRBV6-1 to TRBJ1-6, with D possibly matching TRBD1 (6 bases). The CDR3 totals 15 residues. V was shortened by 2 bases and J by 12 bases, with 17 bases between the two germline ends. CDR1 and CDR2 (germline): MNHNS, SASEGT. CDR3 in DNA: TGTGCCAGCAGTGAATTGGGCAGGGGCTTACAACCCCTCCACTTT. It encodes CASSELGRGLQPLHF.